Sequencing of this T cell receptor beta chain was carried out in a study of blood T cells in healthy people across ages. The CDR3 spans 13 residues. In germline, CDR1 is MNHEY, CDR2 SVGAGI. This clonotype was seen more than once but under ten times. Its antigen is not identified. For the second PCR, which ran for about 6 to 11 cycles, a sample-barcoded 5' primer and a J-beta primer mix were used. TCRdb itself ran the 5' RACE reads through MiXCR, one entry per CDR3 protein. The repertoire includes about 1.7 million distinct CDR3 sequences, roughly 28% of them detected once, and over 7% sits in the top ten. Donors were systemically healthy Caucasian individuals from Russia aged about 6 to 95 years. Per sample, no less than 5 micrograms of total RNA were extracted. Regarding the study as a whole: Considered underestimates were the diversity estimates obtained from one million T cells.

The TCR comes from a woman aged 25 to 39 in good health. Material for sequencing was blood. V is TRBV6-5 and J is TRBJ2-7, with D possibly being TRBD1 (6 bases). This CDR3 reads CAASSRGLDEQYF. The CDR3 nucleotides read TGTGCTGCCAGCAGCAGGGGATTAGACGAGCAGTACTTC.